The entry below gives a single T cell receptor (beta chain) sequence along with its context. Its antigen is unknown. The data were obtained in a study of T cells in localized non-small cell lung cancer. Here immunoSEQ multiplex PCR was the method, and the copy in TCRdb shows in-frame clones only, minus some. The sample holds approximately 63,000 clones; roughly 89% are singletons and the top ten take around 20%. Trimming cost V 6 bases and J 7 bases, with 13 bases left between them. The CDR3 is made up of 13 amino acids. Germline CDR1 reads SGHAT; CDR2 reads FQDESV (reference sequence). General observations from the study: Adjacent lung tissue had a median roughly 55 of the top 100 clones found in the tumor.

Sample: peripheral blood, taken before any cancer treatment. This chain connects TRBV11-1 to TRBJ2-1; D remains ambiguous. The receptor's source is a man between 40 and 75 years old with stage I squamous cell lung carcinoma. The CDR3 DNA sequence: TGTGCCAGCAGGTCCAAGTTCATAAATGAGCAGTTCTTC. Its translation: CASRSKFINEQFF.